Following are 10 T cell receptor beta chains from one sample sequenced in a study of cytomegalovirus exposure and HLA in healthy donors. Primers included in the PCR were 60 Vbeta and 13 Jbeta primers. TCRdb's table, derived via immunoSEQ multiplex PCR, lists solely in-frame clones and lacks some. In the table there are 100,000 to 120,000 clones, 80% of which are singletons. The sequencing sample was made of PBMCs. The receptor set was obtained from a woman in her sixties or seventies in good health and CMV-seropositive.

The count of this clone is one. V and J are TRBV15 and TRBJ2-5; 8 bases are shared with TRBD2. The DNA end favors TRBJ2-7, so the J call may be wrong. CDR3 size: 14 residues. CDR1 and CDR2 (germline): LNHNV, YYDKDF (reference sequence). DNA of the CDR3: TGTGCCACCAGCAGAGATCGGGGGGGGCGCGAGCAGTACTTC. Protein product: CATSRDRGGREQYF.

This rearrangement joins TRBV5-1 to TRBJ2-7, with D tentatively TRBD1 (5 bases). The germline V gene has CDR1 SGHRS and CDR2 YFSETQ. V shed 1 base and J shed 0 bases, with 11 bases lying between them. The CDR3 totals 15 residues. CDR3 DNA sequence: TGCGCCAGCAGCTTGTTTCAGGGATCCTCCTACGAGCAGTACTTC. This codes for CASSLFQGSSYEQYF. Supplemented by reference TRBV5-1 and TRBJ2-7, the full variable domain reads KAGVTQTPRYLIKTRGQQVTLSCSPISGHRSVSWYQQTPGQGLQFLFEYFSETQRNKGNFPGRFSGRQFSNSRSEMNVSTLELGDSALYLCASSLFQGSSYEQYFGPGTRLTVT.

The V and J genes are TRBV9 and TRBJ2-7, with a weak D call TRBD1 (7 bases). V lost 0 bases and J lost 1, with 11 bases in between. In germline, CDR1 is SGDLS, CDR2 YYNGEE. The CDR3 is 15 amino acids. The CDR3 nucleotides are TGTGCCAGCAGCGTAGGCGGGACAGCTTCCTACGAGCAGTACTTC. Residues: CASSVGGTASYEQYF.

The chain is built from TRBV5-1 and TRBJ2-3; TRBD2 matches at 9 bases. With V trimmed by 4 bases and J by 4 bases, 7 bases remained unmatched. The germline CDR1 and CDR2 sequences are SGHRS and YFSETQ. The CDR3 totals 15 residues. The CDR3 DNA is TGCGCCAGCAGCCTCAGCGGGAGGTTCTCAGATACGCAGTATTTT. Translated, it gives CASSLSGRFSDTQYF.

This sequence joins TRBV2 and TRBJ2-5; D possibly corresponds to TRBD2 (5 bases). TRBJ2-7 matches the DNA end more closely, so the J call is doubtful. This CDR3 region has 16 residues. Germline V lookup: CDR1 SNHLY, CDR2 FYNNEI. As DNA, the CDR3 is TGTGCCAGCAGTACAAGGGCGGGTAGTAGCTCCTACGAGCAGTACTTC. Translation: CASSTRAGSSSYEQYF.

To note about this clone: This is likely a read error, given that the CDR3 carries no conserved phenylalanine or tryptophan at its end. CDR3 DNA: TGTGCCAGCAGTCCGTACGGGCGAGGGGGCACAGATACGCAGTATCTT. Encoded protein: CASSPYGRGGTDTQYL. The V gene is TRBV6-6, the J gene TRBJ2-3, with D possibly being TRBD1 or TRBD2 (5 bases each). This CDR3 comprises 16 residues. CDR1 is MNHNY and CDR2 is SVGAGI in the germline V gene (reference sequence). The V gene lost 5 bases and the J gene lost 1 base, with 16 bases spanning the gap.

In this sample, this clone turned up once. This chain links TRBV5-1 with TRBJ2-1; perhaps TRBD2 as D (6 bases). The CDR3 is 15 residues long. CDR1 is SGHRS, CDR2 YFSETQ, per germline. The ends were cut back, 3 bases at V and 2 bases at J, with 12 bases in the middle. The CDR3 spells CASSSVRETYNEQFF. For the CDR3, the DNA is TGCGCCAGCAGCTCTGTTCGGGAGACCTACAATGAGCAGTTCTTC.

The chain recombines TRBV7-9 with TRBJ1-2; D gene uncertain. The CDR3 consists of 14 residues. Germline CDR1 and CDR2: SEHNR and FQNEAQ (reference sequence). Trimming pared 1 base from V and 1 base from J, leaving 7 bases between. The CDR3 protein is CASSLVTSNYGYTF. Written as DNA, the CDR3 is TGTGCCAGCAGCTTAGTAACCAGTAACTATGGCTACACCTTC.

This rearrangement joins TRBV4-1 to TRBJ1-2; 7 nucleotides align to TRBD1. This CDR3 is 18 amino acids long. Trimming at V came to 0 bases and at J to 4 bases, leaving 14 bases not matched to a gene. Germline V gene lookup returns CDR1 MGHRA and CDR2 YSYEKL. The CDR3 protein is CASSQDRTGVSGLYGYTF. CDR3 nucleotide sequence: TGCGCCAGCAGCCAAGATAGAACAGGGGTGTCTGGGCTCTATGGCTACACCTTC.

This chain uses TRBV5-1 with TRBJ2-5; the D gene is possibly TRBD1 (5 bases). Germline V CDR1 and CDR2: SGHRS, YFSETQ. There are 14 residues in the CDR3. The germline V and J ends were trimmed by 0 bases and 1 base, with 7 bases remaining between them. The CDR3 is CASSLVGLQETQYF. CDR3 coding DNA: TGCGCCAGCAGCTTGGTGGGGCTCCAAGAGACCCAGTACTTC.